The sequence of this T cell receptor beta chain was determined in a study of blood T cell repertoires in COVID-19. Sequencing was performed with immunoSEQ multiplex PCR; in TCRdb, only in-frame clones are kept and a portion is missing. In the table there are about 190,000 clones, about 88% of which are singletons. CDR1 MNHEY and CDR2 SVGAGI come from the germline V gene. The CDR3 has 13 residues. The junction had 4 bases not matched to a gene; V was cut back by 6 bases and J by 5 bases. The chain links TRBV6-5 to TRBJ1-5; 7 nucleotides align to TRBD1. The sample taken for sequencing was peripheral blood. This clonotype was obtained from a man younger than 40 with active or convalescent COVID-19. The CDR3 DNA reads as TGTGCCAGCAGCCGCGACAGGGATCAGCCCCAGCATTTT. This gives the protein CASSRDRDQPQHF.